This TCR beta chain derives from a study of post-analysis software for immune sequencing data. The overall study: The disease courses covered relapsing-remitting, secondary progressive and progressive-relapsing multiple sclerosis. Study-wide points: Compared with controls, patients showed significantly lower normalized Chao1 diversity. Patients had higher frequencies than controls of four to six TRBV segments, including TRBV5-6, TRBV5-1 and TRBV20-1.

Of note for this clonotype: Its matching antigen is unknown.

Built from TCR beta cDNA, the libraries had unique molecular identifiers in them. The T cell input of roughly 0.85 to 11 million gave a few hundred thousand cDNA molecules. TCRdb reprocessed the PCR reads with MiXCR, giving one entry per CDR3 protein. Seen here are over 700,000 distinct CDR3 sequences, 30% observed once, and the top ten hold around 0.55%. This CDR3 has 14 residues. V was shortened by 6 bases and J by 4 bases, with 12 bases between the two germline ends. The V call is TRBV12-3 or TRBV12-4, the J call TRBJ2-2, with a tentative D call TRBD2 (5 bases). The sequence was obtained from a girl aged 10-17 years with multiple sclerosis. The sample comprised blood. Here the CDR3 reads CASSPEDATGELFF. Here the CDR3 DNA reads TGTGCCAGCAGCCCGGAGGACGCCACCGGGGAGCTGTTTTTT.